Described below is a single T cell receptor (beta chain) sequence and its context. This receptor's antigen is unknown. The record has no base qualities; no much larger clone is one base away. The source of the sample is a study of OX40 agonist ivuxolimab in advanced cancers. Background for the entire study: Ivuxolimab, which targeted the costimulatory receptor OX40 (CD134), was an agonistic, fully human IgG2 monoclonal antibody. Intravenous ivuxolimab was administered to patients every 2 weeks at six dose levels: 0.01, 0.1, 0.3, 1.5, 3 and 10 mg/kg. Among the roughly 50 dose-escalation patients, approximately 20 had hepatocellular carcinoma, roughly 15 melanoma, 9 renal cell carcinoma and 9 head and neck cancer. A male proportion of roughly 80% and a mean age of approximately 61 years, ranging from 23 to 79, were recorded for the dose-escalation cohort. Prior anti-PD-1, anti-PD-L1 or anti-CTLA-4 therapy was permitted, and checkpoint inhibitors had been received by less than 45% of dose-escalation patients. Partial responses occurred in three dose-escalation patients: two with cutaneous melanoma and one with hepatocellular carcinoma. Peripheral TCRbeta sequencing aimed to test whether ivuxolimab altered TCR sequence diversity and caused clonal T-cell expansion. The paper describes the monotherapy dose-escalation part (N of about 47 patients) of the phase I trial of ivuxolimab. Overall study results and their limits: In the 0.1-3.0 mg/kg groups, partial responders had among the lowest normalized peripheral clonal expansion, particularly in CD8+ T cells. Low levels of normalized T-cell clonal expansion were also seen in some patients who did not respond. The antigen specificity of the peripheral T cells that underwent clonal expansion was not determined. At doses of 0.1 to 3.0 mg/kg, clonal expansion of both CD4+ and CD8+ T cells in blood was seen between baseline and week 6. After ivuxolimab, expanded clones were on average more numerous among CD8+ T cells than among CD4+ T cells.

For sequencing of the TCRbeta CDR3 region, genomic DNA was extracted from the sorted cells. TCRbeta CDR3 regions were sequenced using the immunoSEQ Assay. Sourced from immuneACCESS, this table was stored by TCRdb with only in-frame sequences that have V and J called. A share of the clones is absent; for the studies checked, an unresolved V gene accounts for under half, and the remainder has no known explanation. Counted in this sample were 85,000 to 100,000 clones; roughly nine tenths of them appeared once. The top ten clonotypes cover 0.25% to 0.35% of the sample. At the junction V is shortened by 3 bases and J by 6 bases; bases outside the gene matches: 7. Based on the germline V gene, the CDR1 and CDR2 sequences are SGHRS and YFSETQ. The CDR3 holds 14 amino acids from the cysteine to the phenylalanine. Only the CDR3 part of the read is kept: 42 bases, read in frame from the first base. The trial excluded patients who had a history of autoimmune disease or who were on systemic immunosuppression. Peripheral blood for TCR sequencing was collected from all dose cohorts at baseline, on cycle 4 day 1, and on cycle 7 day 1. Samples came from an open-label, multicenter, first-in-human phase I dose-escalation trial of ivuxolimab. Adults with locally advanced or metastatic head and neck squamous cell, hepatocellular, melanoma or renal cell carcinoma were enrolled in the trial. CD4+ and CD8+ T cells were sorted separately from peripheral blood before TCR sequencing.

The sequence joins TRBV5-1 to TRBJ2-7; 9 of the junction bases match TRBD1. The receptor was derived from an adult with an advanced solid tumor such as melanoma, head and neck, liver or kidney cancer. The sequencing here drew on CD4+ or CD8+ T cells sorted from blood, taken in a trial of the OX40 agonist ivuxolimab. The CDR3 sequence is CASSSDRGSAEQYF. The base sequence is TGCGCCAGCAGCTCGGACAGGGGTTCGGCCGAGCAGTACTTC.